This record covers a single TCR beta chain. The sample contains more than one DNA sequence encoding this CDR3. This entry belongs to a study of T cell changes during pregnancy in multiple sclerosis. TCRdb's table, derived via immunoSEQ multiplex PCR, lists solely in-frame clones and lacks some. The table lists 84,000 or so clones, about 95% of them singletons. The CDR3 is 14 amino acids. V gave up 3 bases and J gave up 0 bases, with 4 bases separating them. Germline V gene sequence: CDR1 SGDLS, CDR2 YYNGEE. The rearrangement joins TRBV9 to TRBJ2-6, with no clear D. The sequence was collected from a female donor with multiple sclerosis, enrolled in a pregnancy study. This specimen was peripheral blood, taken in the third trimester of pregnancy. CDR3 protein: CASSDNSGANVLTF. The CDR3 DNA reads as TGTGCCAGCAGCGACAACTCTGGGGCCAACGTCCTGACTTTC.